This TCR beta chain was profiled in a study of beta chain features in type 1 diabetes (dated 2018 in TCRdb). A note on the overall study: No differences in mean age, gender distribution, total cell number or subset yield were found between patients and healthy donors. A total of around 110,000,000 sorted cells were examined across all samples, and RNA yield correlated strongly with the number of cells per subset. In the study, recently diagnosed type 1 diabetes patients and matched healthy donors were compared on the TCRB repertoires of their sorted circulating CD4+ T cell subsets. Regulatory and stem cell-like memory subsets were isolated from only 8 patients and about 8 healthy donors, whereas naive and central memory subsets came from all 30 or so donors. On the study overall, not on this receptor specifically: PCR may preferentially amplify shorter templates, but because patient and control samples were amplified and corrected together, any resulting skew would affect both groups equally. Because the HLA sub-analyses included only small numbers of individuals, any influence of HLA type on TCRB rearrangement was left unresolved. The naive, central memory and regulatory TCRB repertoires appeared to resemble one another more closely among patients than among healthy donors. A moderate but significant shortening of TCRB CDR3 length was observed in type 1 diabetes patients in all four CD4+ subsets. Because cDNA was sequenced instead of genomic DNA, activated cells with high expression could be over-represented, although the groups did not differ in activation or CD3 levels. Patients with type 1 diabetes made fewer insertions and deleted more nucleotides at VDJ recombination sites, implying thymic rearrangement abnormalities.

All of the isolated RNA was reverse transcribed with the High Capacity cDNA Reverse Transcription Kit, so expressed TCRB transcripts were sequenced. Deep immunoSEQ sequencing was applied to naive, central memory and regulatory T cell samples, giving an average of approximately 3.8 million total reads per sample. Sorted cells were lysed in RLT buffer, and RNA was extracted using DNase-treated RNeasy Micro or Mini kits according to cell number. Each cell subset was processed separately to prevent cross-contamination, with patient and healthy donor samples processed together. The immunoSEQ multiplex PCR was used to amplify TCRB sequences from cDNA, yielding 87-bp fragments that span the CDR3 region. The amplicons were sequenced using the Illumina HiSeq platform. The authors' analysis ran thus. PCR bias was computationally corrected using synthetic template baselines, reads within Hamming distance 2 were collapsed, and singletons that could not be merged were discarded. By aligning reads against IMGT, V, D and J genes, CDR3 length, and insertions or deletions at six rearrangement sites were assigned. Clonotype counts were normalized to sorted cell number within each subset before computing true diversity and Gini coefficients with the tcR R package. Repertoire sharing was quantified using the overlap coefficient calculated on TCRB nucleotide sequences. The table comes from immuneACCESS by way of TCRdb, which keeps in-frame sequences with V and J called. Part of the clones is missing from these tables; in studies checked, under half for an unresolved V gene and the rest for unknown reasons. V and J calls and clone size are as listed in that table; D and trimming were resolved from the DNA. The sample table lists 150,000 to 190,000 clones, 10% of them with a count of one. Roughly 0.5% of the sample rests with the top ten.

Each donor gave one peripheral blood draw, about 100 mL on average, collected into heparinised tubes. A BD FACSAria II and a panel including CD45RO, CCR7, CD25, CD127, CD95 and CD27 were used to sort naive, central memory, regulatory and stem cell-like memory CD4+ T cells. A purity above 95% was achieved for all sorted populations. Right away, PBMCs were isolated by Lymphoprep density gradient centrifugation and were stained directly, with no culture step. So that batch effects would be minimized, each experiment stained and sorted samples in pairs, pairing one healthy donor with one patient. This clone was seen a few times. This receptor's antigen is unknown. No much larger clonotype is one base removed from it; base qualities were not supplied. The CDR3 sequence holds 15 residues, the cysteine and phenylalanine included. Just CDR3 DNA is preserved here, 45 bases in frame from base 1. The V end loses 6 bases and the J end loses 0 bases, and a stretch of 15 bases separates them. CDR1 and CDR2 are read off the germline V gene (reference sequence) as LNHDA and SQIVND.

Sequences were obtained from central memory CD4+ T cells from blood. This receptor was identified in a man under 40 with type 1 diabetes. The sequence joins TRBV19 to TRBJ2-7, with TRBD2 tentatively as D gene (7 bases match). The sequence in DNA is TGTGCCAGTAGCCGGGGGGCGAGCCACTCCTACGAGCAGTACTTC. Translation gives CASSRGASHSYEQYF.